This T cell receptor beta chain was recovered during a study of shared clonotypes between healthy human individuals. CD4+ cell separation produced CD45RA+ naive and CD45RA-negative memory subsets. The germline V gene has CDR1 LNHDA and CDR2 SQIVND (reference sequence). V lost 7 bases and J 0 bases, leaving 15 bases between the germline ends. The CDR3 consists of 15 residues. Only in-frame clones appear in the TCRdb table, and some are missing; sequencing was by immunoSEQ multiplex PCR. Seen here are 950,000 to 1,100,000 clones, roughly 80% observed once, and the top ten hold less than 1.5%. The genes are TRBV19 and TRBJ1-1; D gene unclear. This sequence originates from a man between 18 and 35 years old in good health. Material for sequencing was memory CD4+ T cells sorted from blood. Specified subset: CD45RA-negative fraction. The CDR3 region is CASKNTGPMNTEAFF. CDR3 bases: TGTGCCAGTAAGAATACCGGGCCCATGAACACTGAAGCTTTCTTT.